This T cell receptor beta chain was profiled in a study of beta chain features in type 1 diabetes. Expressed TCRB transcripts were sequenced because the entire RNA isolate underwent reverse transcription. TCRdb keeps only in-frame clones here, not all; method: immunoSEQ multiplex PCR. The table has about 900,000 clones, 15% to 20% seen once. Germline CDR1 reads SEHNR; CDR2 reads FQNEAQ (reference sequence). V lost 5 bases and J 8 bases, leaving 19 bases between the germline ends. The CDR3 is made up of 15 amino acids. Points on this clone: Its target is not known.

Each sorted population was over 95% pure. Study-wide findings and caveats: It was among patients, rather than healthy donors, that naive, central memory and Treg TCRB repertoires appeared more similar. More deletions and fewer insertions at VDJ junctions were seen in type 1 diabetes patients.

Sequences were obtained from naive CD4+ T cells from blood. The receptor comes from a woman aged 18 to 35 in good health. The rearrangement joins TRBV7-9 to TRBJ2-1, with D possibly being TRBD1 or TRBD2 (5 bases each). CDR3 amino acids: CASSTRTPSGDEQFF. DNA for the CDR3: TGTGCCAGCAGCACTCGGACACCCAGCGGTGATGAGCAGTTCTTC.